This TCR beta chain was recorded in a study of shared clonotypes between healthy human individuals (dated by TCRdb to 2018 to 2021). Regarding the study in general: A couple of women and a few men aged 18 to 49 years were included in the cohort. To estimate repertoire size and how much clonotypes are shared between individuals, the study performed deep sequencing of blood TCR repertoires from 4 to 6 healthy adults. Each donor's leukapheresis produced roughly between roughly 0.85 and 9 billion PBMCs. For each donor, three plates each were used for CD4 naive and CD4 memory, two plates were used for CD8 naive, and one plate was used for CD8 memory. Different laboratories and diverse techniques were used to prepare libraries and sequence TCR repertoires, to increase sequencing depth and limit assay-specific biases. Overall study results and their limits: Pairwise subsampling led to the expectation that sequencing depth would affect the degree of clonotype sharing among donors. Clonotypes shared by all four sorted-subset donors showed higher generation probabilities than non-shared clonotypes. Naive subsets generally had larger estimated clonotype richness than memory subsets did. About 5% of naive CD4, 3% to 3.5% of naive CD8, about 2.1% of memory CD4, and 0.4% of memory CD8 clonotypes were shared across several donors. Sampling was restricted to blood, and TCR repertoires in tissue are likely to differ from TCR repertoires in blood. Incomplete sequencing was indicated by rarefaction of sorted-subset datasets, despite the large sequencing depth. Because the study included only a small number of donors, the genetic and exposure-history diversity represented was limited.

The donors were healthy, HIV-negative adults who had no recently reported acute infections or vaccinations. Every donor was a Caucasian adult residing in Nashville, Tennessee, USA. Magnetic negative selection was used to enrich CD4+ T cells, after which naive cells were positively selected on CD45RA and the negative fraction became the memory subset. Blood was obtained by leukapheresis, after which PBMCs were separated by Ficoll-Histopaque density gradient centrifugation and cryopreserved in liquid nitrogen vapor phase. Analytical flow cytometry was used to check the purity and quantity of every magnetically sorted T cell population. Genomic DNA was isolated from each sorted fraction and quantified by UV absorbance on a Nanodrop 2000c. Looking up the germline V gene yields CDR1 SGHDT and CDR2 YYEEEE. V was cut back by 5 bases and J by 4 bases, leaving a gap of 13 bases between them. The CDR3 holds 14 amino acids from the cysteine to the phenylalanine. Here the CDR3 DNA is all that survives: 42 bases in frame from base 1.

Using the deep immunoSEQ assay, multiplex PCR amplified TCR CDR3 regions from genomic DNA. For each cell subset, the extracted genomic DNA was distributed evenly across all wells of several immunoSEQ 96-well plates, and each plate served as one replicate. For sorted subsets, each replicate PCR was loaded with about 0.2 ug genomic DNA, equivalent to 25,000 to 35,000 T cell genomes. Purified libraries were quantified with a Qubit 3.0 fluorometer, sized on a Bioanalyzer 2100, and re-quantified with the KAPA Library Quantification kit. A separate single-read 150-cycle Illumina NextSeq 550 flow cell was used to sequence each immunoSEQ 96-well plate. The original methods were these. Because only junctional sequences without quality scores were contained in the immunoSEQ output, filtering matching that applied to full-length reads could not be performed. To assign V/J genes and CDR3, sequences were annotated against IMGT germline references using PyIR, a Python wrapper for IgBLAST v1.9. Any read was removed if the V/J assignment was weak (E-value above 1e-6), the CDR3 was missing, or the read contained stop codons, out-of-frame junctions, or ambiguous translated residues. A V3J clonotype was defined by an identical inferred V gene, J gene, and CDR3 amino acid sequence. To compute the percentage overlap between repertoires, the number of shared unique clonotypes was divided by the size of the smaller repertoire. Richness of each repertoire was evaluated using RTK rarefaction, the Chao1 estimator, and Recon v2.1 estimates of unobserved clonotypes. Generation probabilities were computed with OLGA for all TCRbeta clonotypes obtained by the gDNA method from several donors. TCRdb provides this immuneACCESS table in a form limited to in-frame rearrangements. Some clones are lacking; in checked studies, under half of them reflect an unresolved V gene, and why the rest are absent is not known. For V, J and clone size, that table is used; D and trimming come from the DNA. Counted in this sample were millions of clones; around 95% of them appeared once. The ten largest clones add up to 0.13% of the sample.

Comments on this clone: Its antigen is not yet known. No much larger clone exists at a distance of one base, and base qualities are not known.

The specimen sequenced was naive CD4+ T cells sorted from blood. The cell subset or site label, read with the paper, signifies: CD45RA+ positively selected. This receptor was obtained from a man aged 18 to 29 in good health. The V gene is TRBV5-6 and the J gene is TRBJ1-3; a tentative D match to TRBD1 spans 5 bases. The DNA reads as follows: TGTGCCAGCAGTTCATCAGGGCGAGGAAACACCATATATTTT. Its translation reads: CASSSSGRGNTIYF.